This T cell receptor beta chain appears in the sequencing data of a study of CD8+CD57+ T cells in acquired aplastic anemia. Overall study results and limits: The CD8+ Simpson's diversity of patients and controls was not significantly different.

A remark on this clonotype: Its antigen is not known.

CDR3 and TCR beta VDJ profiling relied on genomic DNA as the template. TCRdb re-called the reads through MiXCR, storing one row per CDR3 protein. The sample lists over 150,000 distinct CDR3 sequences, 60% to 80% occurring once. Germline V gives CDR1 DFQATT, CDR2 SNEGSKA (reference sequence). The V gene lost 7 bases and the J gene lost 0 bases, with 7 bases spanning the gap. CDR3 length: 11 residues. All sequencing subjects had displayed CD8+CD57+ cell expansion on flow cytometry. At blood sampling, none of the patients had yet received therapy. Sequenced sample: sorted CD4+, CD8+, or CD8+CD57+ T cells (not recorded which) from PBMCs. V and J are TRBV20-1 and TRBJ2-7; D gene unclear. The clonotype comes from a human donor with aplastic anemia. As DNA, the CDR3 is TGCAGTGGAAGGGACTCCTACGAGCAGTACTTC. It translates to CSGRDSYEQYF.